Below are 5 T cell receptor beta chains sequenced from a single sample in a study of cytomegalovirus exposure and HLA in healthy donors. PCR was performed using 60 Vbeta and 13 Jbeta primers. Sequencing was performed with immunoSEQ multiplex PCR; in TCRdb, only in-frame clones are kept and a portion is missing. The sample has under 130,000 clones, around 80% seen once. Sequenced input: PBMCs. All receptors come from a young woman in good health and CMV-seropositive.

This clone was observed a handful of times. The chain combines TRBV4-1 with TRBJ1-1; no reliable D call. Germline-derived CDR1 and CDR2 are MGHRA and YSYEKL. Trimming pared 2 bases from V and 6 bases from J, leaving 10 bases between. CDR3 size: 13 residues. CDR3: CASSQSPLPEAFF. CDR3 in DNA: TGCGCCAGCAGCCAAAGCCCACTCCCTGAAGCTTTCTTT.

The chain recombines TRBV11-2 with TRBJ1-3; no reliable D call. Trimming shortened V by 5 bases and J by 3 bases, and 20 bases separated the two germline ends. Germline CDR1 SGHAT, CDR2 FQNNGV. CDR3 length equals 17 residues. The CDR3 sequence is CASSPTTTSERGNTIYF. The CDR3 DNA reads TGTGCCAGCAGCCCTACTACGACCTCGGAGCGTGGAAACACCATATATTTT. The full variable domain, its missing parts supplied by reference TRBV11-2 and TRBJ1-3, is EAGVAQSPRYKIIEKRQSVAFWCNPISGHATLYWYQQILGQGPKLLIQFQNNGVVDDSQLPKDRFSAERLKGVDSTLKIQPAKLEDSAVYLCASSPTTTSERGNTIYFGEGSWLTVV.

The CDR3 region has the DNA TGTGCCACCTTAGTTGATGTGAACACTGAAGCTTTCTTT. Its translation: CATLVDVNTEAFF. V is TRBV2 and J is TRBJ1-1; D remains ambiguous. Germline CDR1 reads SNHLY; CDR2 reads FYNNEI. CDR3 length equals 13 residues. With 10 bases removed from V and 0 bases from J, the gap between germline ends came to 12 bases.

This clone has only a few counts. V is TRBV4-3 and J is TRBJ1-1; possible D gene TRBD1, 5 bases. Germline V gene sequence: CDR1 LGHNA, CDR2 YSLEER. With 0 bases removed from V and 5 bases from J, the gap between germline ends came to 7 bases. The CDR3 contains 13 residues. The CDR3 coding sequence is TGCGCCAGCAGCCAAGATCAGGGAACTGAAGCTTTCTTT. Protein product: CASSQDQGTEAFF.

This clone has only a few counts. The rearrangement links TRBV14 to TRBJ2-1, with D maybe TRBD2 (6 bases). The CDR3 runs 17 residues. The V gene lost 0 bases and the J gene lost 2 bases, with 14 bases spanning the gap. Germline V gives CDR1 SGHDN, CDR2 FVKESK. The CDR3 nucleotides are TGTGCCAGCAGCCAAGAGGGAAGCCGGGGGACCTACAATGAGCAGTTCTTC. Its translation: CASSQEGSRGTYNEQFF.